The entry below gives a single T cell receptor beta chain sequence along with its context. As yet, its antigen is unknown. This sample is part of a study of cytomegalovirus exposure and HLA in healthy donors. Whole-study findings and limits: Researchers counted roughly 160 TCR beta chains as cytomegalovirus-associated. Several top significant clusters appeared, in a later analysis, to be linked to common viral pathogens. In a later analysis, TCR beta V- and J-gene trimming was associated with a missense DCLRE1C variant.

When sampled, the donors appeared nominally healthy, though they likely had unrecorded immune exposures. V was cut by 6 bases and J by 0 bases, with 17 bases left in between. The CDR3 is 16 amino acids. Germline lookup yields CDR1 KGHSH and CDR2 LQKENI. PCR primers comprised 60 Vbeta and 13 Jbeta primers. Profiled with immunoSEQ multiplex PCR; TCRdb holds only in-frame clones, not every one. The table records some 100,000 clones, about 79% of them present only once. The chain recombines TRBV18 with TRBJ1-1; a weak D match, TRBD1 (5 bases). The sample comprised PBMCs. The TCR originated in a male donor in good health and CMV-seropositive. CDR3 coding DNA: TGTGCCAGCTCGTCCTCGGAGGGGCGGGTGAACACTGAAGCTTTCTTT. This sequence encodes CASSSSEGRVNTEAFF.